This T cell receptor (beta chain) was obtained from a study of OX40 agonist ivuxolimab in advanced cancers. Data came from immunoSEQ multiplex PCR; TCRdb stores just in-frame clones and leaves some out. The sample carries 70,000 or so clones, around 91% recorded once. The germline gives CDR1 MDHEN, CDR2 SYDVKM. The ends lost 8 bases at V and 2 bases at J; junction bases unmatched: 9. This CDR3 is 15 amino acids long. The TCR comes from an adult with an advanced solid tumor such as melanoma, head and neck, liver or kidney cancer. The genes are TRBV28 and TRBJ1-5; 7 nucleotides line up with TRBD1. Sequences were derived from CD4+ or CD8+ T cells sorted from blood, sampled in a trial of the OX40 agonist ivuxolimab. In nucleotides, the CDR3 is TGTGCCAGCTCGTTGGTTGACAGGGGCAATCAGCCCCAGCATTTT. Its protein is CASSLVDRGNQPQHF. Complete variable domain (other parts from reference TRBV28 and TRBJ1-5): DVKVTQSSRYLVKRTGEKVFLECVQDMDHENMFWYRQDPGLGLRLIYFSYDVKMKEKGDIPEGYSVSREKKERFSLILESASTNQTSMYLCASSLVDRGNQPQHFGDGTRLSIL.